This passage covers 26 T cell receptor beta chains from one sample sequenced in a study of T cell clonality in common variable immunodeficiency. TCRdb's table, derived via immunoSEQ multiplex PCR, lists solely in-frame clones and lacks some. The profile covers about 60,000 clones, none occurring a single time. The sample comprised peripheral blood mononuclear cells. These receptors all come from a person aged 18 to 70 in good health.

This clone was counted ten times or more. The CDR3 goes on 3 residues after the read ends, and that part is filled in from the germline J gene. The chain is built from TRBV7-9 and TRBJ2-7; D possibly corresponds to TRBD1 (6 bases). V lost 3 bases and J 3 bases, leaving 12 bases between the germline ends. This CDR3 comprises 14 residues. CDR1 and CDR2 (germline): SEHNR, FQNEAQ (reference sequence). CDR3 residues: CASSFSGQNYEQYF. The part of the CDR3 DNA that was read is TGTGCCAGCAGCTTTTCCGGACAGAACTACGAG.

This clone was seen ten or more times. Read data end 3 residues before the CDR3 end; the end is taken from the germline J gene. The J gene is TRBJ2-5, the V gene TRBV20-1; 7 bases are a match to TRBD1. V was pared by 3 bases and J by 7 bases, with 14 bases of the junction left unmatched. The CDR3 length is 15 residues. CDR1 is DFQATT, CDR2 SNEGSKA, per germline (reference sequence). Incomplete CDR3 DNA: TGCAGTGCTAGTATACAGGGGACACTTGGAGGGACC. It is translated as CSASIQGTLGGT. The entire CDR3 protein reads CSASIQGTLGGTQYF.

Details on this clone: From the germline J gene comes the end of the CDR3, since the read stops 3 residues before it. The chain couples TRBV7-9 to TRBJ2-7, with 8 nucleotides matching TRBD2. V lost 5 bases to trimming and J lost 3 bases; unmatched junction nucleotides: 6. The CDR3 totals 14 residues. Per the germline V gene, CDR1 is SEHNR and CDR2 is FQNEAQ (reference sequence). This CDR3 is CASSPPGLDYEQYF. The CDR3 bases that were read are TGTGCCAGCAGCCCCCCGGGACTAGACTACGAG.

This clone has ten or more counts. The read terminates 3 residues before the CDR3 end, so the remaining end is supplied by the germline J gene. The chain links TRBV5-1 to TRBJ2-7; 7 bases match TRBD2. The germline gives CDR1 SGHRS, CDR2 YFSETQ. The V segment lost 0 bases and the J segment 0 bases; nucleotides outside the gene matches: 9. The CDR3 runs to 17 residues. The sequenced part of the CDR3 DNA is TGCGCCAGCAGCTTGGGGGGGGGAGCGGGACCCTCCTACGAG. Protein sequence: CASSLGGGAGPSYE. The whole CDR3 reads CASSLGGGAGPSYEQYF.

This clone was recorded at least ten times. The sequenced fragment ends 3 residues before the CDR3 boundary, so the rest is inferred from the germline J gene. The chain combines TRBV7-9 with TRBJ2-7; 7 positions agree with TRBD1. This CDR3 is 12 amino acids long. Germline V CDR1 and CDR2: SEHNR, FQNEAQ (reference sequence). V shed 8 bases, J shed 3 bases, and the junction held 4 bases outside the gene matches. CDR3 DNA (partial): TGTGCCAGCCGGGACAGTAACTACGAG. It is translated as CASRDSNYE. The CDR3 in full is CASRDSNYEQYF.

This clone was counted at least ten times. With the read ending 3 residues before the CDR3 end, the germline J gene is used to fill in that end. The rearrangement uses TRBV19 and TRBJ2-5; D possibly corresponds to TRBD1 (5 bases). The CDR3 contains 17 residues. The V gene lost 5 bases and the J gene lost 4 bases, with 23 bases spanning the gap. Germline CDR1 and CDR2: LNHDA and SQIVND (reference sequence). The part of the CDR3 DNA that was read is TGTGCCAGTAGTCCCCAGCAGGGTACAGCCTCGGGAGAGACC. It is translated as CASSPQQGTASGET. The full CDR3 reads CASSPQQGTASGETQYF.

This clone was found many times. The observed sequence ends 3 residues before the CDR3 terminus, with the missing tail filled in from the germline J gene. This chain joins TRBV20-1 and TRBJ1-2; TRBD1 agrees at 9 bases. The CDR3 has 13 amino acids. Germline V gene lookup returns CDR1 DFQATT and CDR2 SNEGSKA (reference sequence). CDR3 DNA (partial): TGCAGTGCTAGAGGACAGGGGGAGTGGGGC. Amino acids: CSARGQGEWG. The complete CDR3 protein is CSARGQGEWGYTF.

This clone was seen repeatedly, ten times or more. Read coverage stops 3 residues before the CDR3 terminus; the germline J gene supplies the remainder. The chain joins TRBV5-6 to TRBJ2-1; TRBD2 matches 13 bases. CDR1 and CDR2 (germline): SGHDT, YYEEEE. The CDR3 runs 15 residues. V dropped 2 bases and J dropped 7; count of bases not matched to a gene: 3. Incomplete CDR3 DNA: TGTGCCAGCAGCTTACTAGCGGGAGGGCCAAATGAG. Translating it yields CASSLLAGGPNE. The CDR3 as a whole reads CASSLLAGGPNEQFF.

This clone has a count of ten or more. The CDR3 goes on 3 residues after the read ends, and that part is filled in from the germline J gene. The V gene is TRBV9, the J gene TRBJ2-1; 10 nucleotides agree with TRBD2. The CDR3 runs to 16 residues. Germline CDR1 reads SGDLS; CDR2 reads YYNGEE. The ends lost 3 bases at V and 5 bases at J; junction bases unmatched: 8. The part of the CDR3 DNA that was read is TGTGCCAGCAGCGAGGGGGGACTAGCGACCGACAATGAG. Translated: CASSEGGLATDNE. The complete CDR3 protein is CASSEGGLATDNEQFF.

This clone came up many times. CDR3 DNA, as far as it was read: TGCAGCGGGCAGGACACTGAA. It codes for CSGQDTE. The CDR3 reads in full as CSGQDTEAFF. The chain employs TRBV29-1 and TRBJ1-1; D ambiguous. The read terminates 3 residues ahead of where the CDR3 ends, so the germline J gene completes it. V was cut by 7 bases and J by 3 bases, with 6 bases left in between. The CDR3 length is 10 residues. Per the germline V gene, CDR1 is SQVTM and CDR2 is ANQGSEA.

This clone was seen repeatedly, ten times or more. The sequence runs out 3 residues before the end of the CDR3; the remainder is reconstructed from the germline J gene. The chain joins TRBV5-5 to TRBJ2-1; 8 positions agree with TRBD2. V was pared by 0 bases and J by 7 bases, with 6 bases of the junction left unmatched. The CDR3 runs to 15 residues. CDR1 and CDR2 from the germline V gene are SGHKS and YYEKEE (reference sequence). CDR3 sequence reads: CASSLGTSRGNEQFF. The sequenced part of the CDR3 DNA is TGTGCCAGCAGCTTGGGGACTAGCAGAGGGAATGAG.

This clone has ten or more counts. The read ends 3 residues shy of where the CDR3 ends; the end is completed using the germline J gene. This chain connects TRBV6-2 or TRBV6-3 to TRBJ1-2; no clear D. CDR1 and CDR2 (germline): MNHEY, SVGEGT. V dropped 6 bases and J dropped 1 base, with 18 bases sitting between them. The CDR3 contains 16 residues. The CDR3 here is CASRPWASILNYGYTF. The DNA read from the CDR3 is TGTGCCAGCAGACCCTGGGCCTCAATACTTAACTATGGC.

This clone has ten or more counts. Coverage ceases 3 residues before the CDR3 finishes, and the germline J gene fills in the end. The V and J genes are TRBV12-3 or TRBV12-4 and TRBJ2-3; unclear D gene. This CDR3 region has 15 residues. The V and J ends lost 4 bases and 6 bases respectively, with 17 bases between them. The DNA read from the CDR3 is TGTGCCAGCAGTTCAACAATCTCCCGAGCGGATACG. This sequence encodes CASSSTISRADT. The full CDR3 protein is CASSSTISRADTQYF.

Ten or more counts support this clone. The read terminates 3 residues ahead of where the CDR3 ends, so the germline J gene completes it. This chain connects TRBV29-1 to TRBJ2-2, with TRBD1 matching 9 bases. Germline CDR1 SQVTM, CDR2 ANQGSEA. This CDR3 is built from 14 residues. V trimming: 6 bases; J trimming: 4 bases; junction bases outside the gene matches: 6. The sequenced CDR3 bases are TGCAGCGTCCGGACAGGGGTGAGCACCGGGGAG. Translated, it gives CSVRTGVSTGE. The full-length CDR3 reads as CSVRTGVSTGELFF.

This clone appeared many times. The CDR3 bases that were read are TGTGCCAGCAGAGACAGGGGTGGGCAAGAGACC. Amino acids: CASRDRGGQET. The entire CDR3 protein is CASRDRGGQETQYF. The chain joins TRBV6-2 or TRBV6-3 to TRBJ2-5; TRBD1 agrees at 8 bases. The read stops 3 residues short of the end of the CDR3; the missing end is completed from the germline J gene. CDR3 size: 14 residues. The V and J ends lost 6 bases and 2 bases, in that order; junction bases with no gene match: 5. Germline CDR1 is MNHEY and CDR2 is SVGEGT.

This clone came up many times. Partial CDR3 DNA: TGTGCCAGCAGCTTCGGAGCTAGCGGTAAAGATACG. Its protein product is CASSFGASGKDT. The whole CDR3 reads CASSFGASGKDTQYF. This chain uses TRBV7-9 with TRBJ2-3; 7 positions agree with TRBD2. The CDR3 end is not reached by the read, which stops 3 residues before it; the germline J gene fills it in. The CDR3 spans 15 residues. Germline lookup yields CDR1 SEHNR and CDR2 FQNEAQ (reference sequence). The ends lost 3 bases at V and 5 bases at J; junction bases unmatched: 8.

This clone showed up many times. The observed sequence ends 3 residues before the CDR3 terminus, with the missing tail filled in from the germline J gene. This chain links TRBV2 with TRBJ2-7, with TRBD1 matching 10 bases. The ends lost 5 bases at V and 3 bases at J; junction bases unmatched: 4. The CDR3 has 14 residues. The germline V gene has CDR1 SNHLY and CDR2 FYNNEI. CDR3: CASSPGQGYYEQYF. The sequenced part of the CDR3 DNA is TGTGCCAGCAGTCCGGGACAGGGGTACTACGAG.

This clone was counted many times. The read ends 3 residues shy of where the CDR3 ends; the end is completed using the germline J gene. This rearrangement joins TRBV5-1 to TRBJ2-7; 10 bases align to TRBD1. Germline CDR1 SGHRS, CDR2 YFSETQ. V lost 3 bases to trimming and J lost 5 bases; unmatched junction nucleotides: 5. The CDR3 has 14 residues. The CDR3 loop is CASSSGQGRNEQYF. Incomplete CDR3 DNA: TGCGCCAGCAGCTCGGGACAGGGGAGGAACGAG.

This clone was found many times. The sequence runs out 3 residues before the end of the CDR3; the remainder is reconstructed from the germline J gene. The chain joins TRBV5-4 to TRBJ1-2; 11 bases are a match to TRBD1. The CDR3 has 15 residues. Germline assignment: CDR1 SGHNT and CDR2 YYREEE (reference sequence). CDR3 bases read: TGTGCCAGCAGCCCCGGGACAGGGGGTTCCGGAGGC. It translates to CASSPGTGGSGG. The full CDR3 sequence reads CASSPGTGGSGGYTF.

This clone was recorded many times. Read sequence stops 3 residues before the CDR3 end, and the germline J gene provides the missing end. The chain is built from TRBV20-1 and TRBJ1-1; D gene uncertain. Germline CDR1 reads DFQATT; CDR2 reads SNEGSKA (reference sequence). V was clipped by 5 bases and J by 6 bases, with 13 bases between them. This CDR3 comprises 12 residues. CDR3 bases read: TGCAGTGCTCCAAATCAGGCCGCTGAA. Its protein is CSAPNQAAE. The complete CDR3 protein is CSAPNQAAEAFF.

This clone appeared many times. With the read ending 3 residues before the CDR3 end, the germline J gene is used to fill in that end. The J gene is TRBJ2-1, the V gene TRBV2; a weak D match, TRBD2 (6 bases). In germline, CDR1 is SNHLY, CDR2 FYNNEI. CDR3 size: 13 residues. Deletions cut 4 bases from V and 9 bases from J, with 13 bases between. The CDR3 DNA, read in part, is TGTGCCAGCAGTGTAGGAGGGTTAGGTGAG. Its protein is CASSVGGLGE. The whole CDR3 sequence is CASSVGGLGEQFF.

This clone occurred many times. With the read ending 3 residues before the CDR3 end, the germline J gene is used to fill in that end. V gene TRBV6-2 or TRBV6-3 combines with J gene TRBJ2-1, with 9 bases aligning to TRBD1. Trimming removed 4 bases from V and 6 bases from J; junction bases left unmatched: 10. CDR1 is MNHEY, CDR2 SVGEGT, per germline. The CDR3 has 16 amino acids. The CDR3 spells CASSSPTGGLSNEQFF. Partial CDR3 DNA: TGTGCCAGCAGTTCACCCACAGGGGGCTTGAGCAATGAG.

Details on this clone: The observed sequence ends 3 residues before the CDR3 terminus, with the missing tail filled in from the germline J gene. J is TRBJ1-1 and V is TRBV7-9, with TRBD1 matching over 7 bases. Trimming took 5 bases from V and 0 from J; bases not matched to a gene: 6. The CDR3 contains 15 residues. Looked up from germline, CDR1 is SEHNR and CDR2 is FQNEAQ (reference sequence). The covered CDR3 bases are TGTGCCAGCAGCCCACCGGACAGGATGAACACTGAA. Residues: CASSPPDRMNTE. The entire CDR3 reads CASSPPDRMNTEAFF.

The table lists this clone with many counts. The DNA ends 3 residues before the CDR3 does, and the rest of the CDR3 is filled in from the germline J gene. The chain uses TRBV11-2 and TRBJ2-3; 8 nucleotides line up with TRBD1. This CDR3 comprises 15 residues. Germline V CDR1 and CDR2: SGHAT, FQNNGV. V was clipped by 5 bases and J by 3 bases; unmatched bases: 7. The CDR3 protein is CASSPTRTGTDTQYF. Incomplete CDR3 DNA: TGTGCCAGCAGCCCCACCCGGACAGGGACAGATACG.

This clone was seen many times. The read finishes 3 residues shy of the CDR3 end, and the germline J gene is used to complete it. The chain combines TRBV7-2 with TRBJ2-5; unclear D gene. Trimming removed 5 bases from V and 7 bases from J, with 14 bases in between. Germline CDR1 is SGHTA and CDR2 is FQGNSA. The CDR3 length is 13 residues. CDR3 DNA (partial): TGTGCCAGCAGCCCCCGGGTAGACGCGACC. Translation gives CASSPRVDAT. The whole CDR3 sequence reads CASSPRVDATQYF.

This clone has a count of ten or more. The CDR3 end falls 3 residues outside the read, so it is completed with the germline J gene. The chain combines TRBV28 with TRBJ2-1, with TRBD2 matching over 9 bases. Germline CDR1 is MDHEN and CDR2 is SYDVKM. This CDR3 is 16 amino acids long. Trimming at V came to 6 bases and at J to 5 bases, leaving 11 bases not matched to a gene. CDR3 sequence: CASSFPGLAENNEQFF. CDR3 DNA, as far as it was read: TGTGCCAGCAGCTTCCCGGGACTAGCAGAAAACAATGAG.